Here is one T cell receptor (beta chain) with its context. Its antigen target is currently unknown. Nothing much larger sits one base from this clone, and base qualities are not available. These data are taken from a study of T-cell reconstitution after alpha-beta-depleted transplantation in children (dated by TCRdb to the mid-2010s). Background for the entire study: The study quantitatively tracked T-cell immune reconstitution after TCRalphabeta/CD19-depleted allogeneic hematopoietic cell transplantation in children using TCR repertoire profiling.

Reading the label with the study, this specimen's treatment or condition is: allogeneic hematopoietic cell transplantation with graft depleted of TCRalphabeta T cells and CD19 B cells. The children who served as transplant recipients had been given grafts of TCRalphabeta/CD19-depleted allogeneic hematopoietic cells. Overall results and qualifications from the work: The high TCRbeta diversity at day 60 in some patients was ascribed to recipient T cells and intrathymic progenitors that had survived conditioning. Apparently early alphabetaT-cell count recovery about two months after transplant reportedly relied on only several hundred rapidly expanded clones derived from non-depleted graft cells. Hyperexpanded clone frequencies declined over subsequent months; after one year, T-cell counts and TCRbeta diversity were mostly attributed to newly produced T cells.

The library was generated by PCR. Sequencing took place on an Illumina HiSeq 2500. To normalize quantification of the TCRbeta repertoire, the TCR libraries were built with molecular barcoding that relied on unique molecular identifiers. TCRdb reworked the public reads: Q25 trimming with fastp, MiXCR clone assembly, productive beta chains retained. Rows are unified per CDR3 protein, each entry keeping the most common DNA and genes. Counted in this sample were nearly 350,000 distinct CDR3 sequences; 15% to 20% of them appeared once. The ten largest make up around 43% of the sample. This clonotype was obtained from a male patient aged 2-15 years who had a stem cell transplant for acute lymphoblastic leukemia, so the T cells may come from the graft donor. This sample comprised PBMCs, mostly from graft donor cells, obtained 360 days after TCRalphabeta/CD19-depleted stem cell transplant.

The nucleotides are TGCGCCAGCAGCCAAGAGGCGGGACTAACTCAAGAGACCCAGTACTTC. This sequence encodes CASSQEAGLTQETQYF. Rearrangement joined TRBV4-1 to TRBJ2-5; TRBD2 aligns with 7 central bases. Compared with germline, V lacks 0 bases and J lacks 2 bases; bases without a gene match: 6. The germline V gene yields MGHRA for CDR1 and YSYEKL for CDR2. The CDR3 runs 16 amino acids, cysteine and phenylalanine included. Only the CDR3 DNA stays, 48 bases, in frame from base 1.